Below are 6 T cell receptor beta chains sequenced from a single sample in a study of OX40 agonist ivuxolimab in advanced cancers. Library method: the immunoSEQ multiplex PCR assay. Sourced from immuneACCESS, this table was stored by TCRdb with only in-frame sequences that have V and J called. A share of the clones is absent; for the studies checked, an unresolved V gene accounts for under half, and the remainder has no known explanation. This sample holds approximately 61,000 clones; approximately 90% were observed only once. The ten largest clonotypes hold over 15% of the sample. The material was CD4+ or CD8+ T cells sorted from blood, obtained in a trial of the OX40 agonist ivuxolimab. The receptors come from an adult with an advanced solid tumor such as melanoma, head and neck, liver or kidney cancer.

V gene TRBV11-2 combines with J gene TRBJ1-1; possibly TRBD1 for D (5 bases). CDR3 size: 15 residues. CDR1 SGHAT and CDR2 FQNNGV come from the germline V gene. V dropped 1 base and J dropped 0 bases, with 9 bases sitting between them. CDR3 sequence reads: CASSLGPRVNTEAFF. DNA of the CDR3: TGTGCCAGCAGCTTAGGTCCCAGGGTGAACACTGAAGCTTTCTTT.

V is TRBV28 and J is TRBJ1-5; 9 positions match TRBD1. The CDR3 sequence is 14 residues long. V gave up 11 bases and J gave up 7 bases; unmatched junction bases: 12. Germline CDR1 reads MDHEN; CDR2 reads SYDVKM. CDR3 residues: CAAEEDRGRQPQHF. Written as DNA, the CDR3 is TGTGCCGCCGAAGAGGACAGGGGTCGGCAGCCCCAGCATTTT.

This clone was seen just once. In nucleotides, the CDR3 is TGTGCCAGCAGTTACTCCAGGGGTTCCGGGGAGCTGTTTTTT. It encodes CASSYSRGSGELFF. The chain is built from TRBV6-5 and TRBJ2-2; tentative D call: TRBD1 (6 bases). Germline CDR1 reads MNHEY; CDR2 reads SVGAGI. This CDR3 has 14 residues. V was pared by 0 bases and J by 6 bases, with 8 bases between.

The V and J genes are TRBV27 and TRBJ2-7, with 8 bases that match TRBD1. This CDR3 has 18 amino acids. With V trimmed by 6 bases and J by 3 bases, 19 bases remained unmatched. Germline CDR1 MNHEY, CDR2 SMNVEV (reference sequence). CDR3: CASSYPGQAVLLDYEQYF. The CDR3 DNA reads as TGTGCCAGCAGCTATCCGGGACAGGCAGTCCTTCTCGACTACGAGCAGTACTTC.

The V call is TRBV2, the J call TRBJ1-1; the match to TRBD1 covers 7 bases. The CDR3 consists of 15 residues. With 4 bases clipped from V and 3 bases from J, the junction kept 8 bases outside the gene matches. Germline V gene lookup returns CDR1 SNHLY and CDR2 FYNNEI. This chain's CDR3 is CASSGPGGTDTEAFF. The CDR3 DNA reads TGTGCCAGCAGTGGTCCAGGGGGAACGGACACTGAAGCTTTCTTT.

The V call is TRBV27, the J call TRBJ2-5, with 10 bases matching TRBD2. Unmatched junction bases numbered 9, after V lost 4 bases and J lost 4 bases. The CDR3 spans 16 residues. The germline CDR1 and CDR2 sequences are MNHEY and SMNVEV (reference sequence). CDR3 region: CASSSPLSGGGETQYF. In DNA form, the CDR3 reads TGTGCCAGCAGTTCCCCCCTGAGCGGGGGGGGAGAGACCCAGTACTTC.